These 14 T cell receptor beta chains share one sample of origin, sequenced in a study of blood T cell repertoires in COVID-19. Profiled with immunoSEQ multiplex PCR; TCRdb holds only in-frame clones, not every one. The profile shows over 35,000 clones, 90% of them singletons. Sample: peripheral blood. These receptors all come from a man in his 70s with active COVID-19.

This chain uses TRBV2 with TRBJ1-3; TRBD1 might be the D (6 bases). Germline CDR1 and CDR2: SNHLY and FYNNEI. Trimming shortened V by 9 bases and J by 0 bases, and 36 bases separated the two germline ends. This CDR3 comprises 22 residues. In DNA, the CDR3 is TGTGCCAGAAGGGGAGGGCAGGGGACGACTGGAACCCTCTCCCCCTCTGGAAACACCATATATTTT. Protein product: CARRGGQGTTGTLSPSGNTIYF.

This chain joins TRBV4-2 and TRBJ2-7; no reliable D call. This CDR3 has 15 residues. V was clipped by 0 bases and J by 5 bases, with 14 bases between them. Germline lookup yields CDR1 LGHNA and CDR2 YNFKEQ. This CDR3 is CASSQEQALVDEQYF. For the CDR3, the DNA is TGTGCCAGCAGCCAAGAACAAGCGTTGGTCGACGAGCAGTACTTC.

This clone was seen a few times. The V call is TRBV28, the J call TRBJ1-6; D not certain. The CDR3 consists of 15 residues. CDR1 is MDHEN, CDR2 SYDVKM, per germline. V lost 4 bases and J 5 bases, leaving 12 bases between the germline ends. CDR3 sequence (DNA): TGTGCCAGCAGTTCTCCAGGATCTAATAATTCACCCCTCCACTTT. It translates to CASSSPGSNNSPLHF.

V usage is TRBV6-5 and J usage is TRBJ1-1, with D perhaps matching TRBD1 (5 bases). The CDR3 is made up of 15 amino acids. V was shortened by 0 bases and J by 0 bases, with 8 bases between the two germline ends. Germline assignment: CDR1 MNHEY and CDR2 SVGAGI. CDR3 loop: CASSYSQGMNTEAFF. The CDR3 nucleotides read TGTGCCAGCAGTTACTCGCAGGGTATGAACACTGAAGCTTTCTTT.

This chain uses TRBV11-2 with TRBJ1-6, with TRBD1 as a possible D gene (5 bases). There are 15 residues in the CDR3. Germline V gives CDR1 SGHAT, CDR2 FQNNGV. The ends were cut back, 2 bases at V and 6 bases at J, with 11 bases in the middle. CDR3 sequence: CASSLSGSLNSPLHF. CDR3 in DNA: TGTGCCAGCAGCTTATCAGGGTCCCTTAATTCACCCCTCCACTTT.

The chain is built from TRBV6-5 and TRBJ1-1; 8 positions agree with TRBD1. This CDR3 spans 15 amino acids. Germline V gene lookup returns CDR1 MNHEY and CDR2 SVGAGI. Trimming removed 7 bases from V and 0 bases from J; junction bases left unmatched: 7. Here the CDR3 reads CASTLSGGLNTEAFF. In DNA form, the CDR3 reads TGTGCCAGCACCCTGTCAGGGGGCCTGAACACTGAAGCTTTCTTT.

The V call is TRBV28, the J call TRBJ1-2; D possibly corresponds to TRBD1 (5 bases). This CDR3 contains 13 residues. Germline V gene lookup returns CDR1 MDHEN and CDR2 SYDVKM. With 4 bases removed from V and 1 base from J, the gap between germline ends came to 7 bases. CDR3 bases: TGTGCCAGCAGTTCAGGGTATAACTATGGCTACACCTTC. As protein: CASSSGYNYGYTF.

CDR3 in DNA: TGTGCCTGGAGTGGGACAGGCGGGCAGTACTATGGCTACACCTTC. Protein: CAWSGTGGQYYGYTF. The chain uses TRBV30 and TRBJ1-2, with TRBD1 identical over 7 bases. J lost 3 bases, V lost 1 base, and 8 bases had no gene match. The CDR3 runs 15 residues. The germline CDR1 and CDR2 sequences are GTSNPN and SVGIG (reference sequence).

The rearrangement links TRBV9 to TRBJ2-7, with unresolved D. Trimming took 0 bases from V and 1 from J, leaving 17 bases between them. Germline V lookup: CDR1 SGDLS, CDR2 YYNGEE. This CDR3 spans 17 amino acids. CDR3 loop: CASSVDPWAGHSYEQYF. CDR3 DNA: TGTGCCAGCAGCGTAGACCCCTGGGCAGGCCATTCCTACGAGCAGTACTTC.

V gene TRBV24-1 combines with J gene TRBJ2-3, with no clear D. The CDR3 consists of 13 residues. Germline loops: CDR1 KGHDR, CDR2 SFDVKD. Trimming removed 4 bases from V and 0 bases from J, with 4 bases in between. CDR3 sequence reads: CATSDGSTDTQYF. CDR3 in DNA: TGTGCCACCAGTGACGGTAGCACAGATACGCAGTATTTT.

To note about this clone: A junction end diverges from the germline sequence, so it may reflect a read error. The CDR3 DNA reads as TGTGCCAGCAATAACCGGGACAGGGGGGGCTTT. Protein: CASNNRDRGGF. The rearrangement links TRBV6-4 to TRBJ1-6, with 11 bases lining up with TRBD1. Per germline, CDR1 MRHNA and CDR2 SNTAGT. The CDR3 is made up of 11 amino acids.

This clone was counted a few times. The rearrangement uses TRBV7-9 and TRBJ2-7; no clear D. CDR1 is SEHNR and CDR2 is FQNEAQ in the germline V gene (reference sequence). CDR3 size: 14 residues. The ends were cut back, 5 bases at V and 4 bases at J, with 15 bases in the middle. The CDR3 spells CASSPGGGTYEQYF. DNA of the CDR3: TGTGCCAGCAGCCCCGGCGGCGGAACTTACGAGCAGTACTTC. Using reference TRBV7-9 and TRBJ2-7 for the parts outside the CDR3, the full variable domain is DTGVSQNPRHKITKRGQNVTFRCDPISEHNRLYWYRQTLGQGPEFLTYFQNEAQLEKSRLLSDRFSAERPKGSFSTLEIQRTEQGDSAMYLCASSPGGGTYEQYFGPGTRLTVT.

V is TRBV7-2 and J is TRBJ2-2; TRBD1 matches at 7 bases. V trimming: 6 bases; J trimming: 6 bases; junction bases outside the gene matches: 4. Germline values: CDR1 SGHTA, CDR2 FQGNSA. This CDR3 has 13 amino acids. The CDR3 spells CASSPGTAGELFF. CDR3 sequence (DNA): TGTGCCAGCAGTCCTGGGACAGCCGGGGAGCTGTTTTTT.

The CDR3 DNA sequence: TGTGCCAGCAGCTTATCTAGCGGGAGTCTCTACGAGCAGTACTTC. Translation gives CASSLSSGSLYEQYF. The V call is TRBV5-8, the J call TRBJ2-7; 10 positions agree with TRBD2. The CDR3 is 15 amino acids. The V segment lost 2 bases and the J segment 3 bases; nucleotides outside the gene matches: 5. Looked up from germline, CDR1 is SGHTS and CDR2 is YDEGEE.